The next 11 T cell receptor beta chains were all read from a single sample in a study of blood T cell repertoires in COVID-19. Only in-frame clones appear in the TCRdb table, and some are missing; sequencing was by immunoSEQ multiplex PCR. Among 250,000 to 350,000 clones, about four fifths were seen once, and the ten largest hold about a sixth. Sequenced input: peripheral blood. These receptors originate from a person in their 70s with COVID-19, enrolled during active disease.

The V and J genes are TRBV5-4 and TRBJ2-2; no clear D. CDR3 size: 13 residues. The V gene lost 1 base and the J gene lost 6 bases, with 7 bases spanning the gap. From germline, CDR1 is SGHNT and CDR2 YYREEE (reference sequence). The CDR3 spells CASSLFPSGELFF. Written as DNA, the CDR3 is TGTGCCAGCAGCTTGTTCCCCTCCGGGGAGCTGTTTTTT.

J is TRBJ2-7 and V is TRBV13, with 8 bases aligning to TRBD1. Germline V gene data show CDR1 as PRHDT and CDR2 as FYEKMQ (reference sequence). The CDR3 is 13 residues long. V shed 5 bases, J shed 2 bases, and the junction held 2 bases outside the gene matches. The CDR3 here is CASSQDRAYEQYF. CDR3 coding DNA: TGTGCCAGCAGCCAGGACAGGGCCTACGAGCAGTACTTC. The full variable domain, rest sourced from reference TRBV13 and TRBJ2-7, is AAGVIQSPRHLIKEKRETATLKCYPIPRHDTVYWYQQGPGQDPQFLISFYEKMQSDKGSIPDRFSAQQFSDYHSELNMSSLELGDSALYFCASSQDRAYEQYFGPGTRLTVT.

V gene TRBV15 combines with J gene TRBJ1-5; 8 bases are a match to TRBD1. CDR3 length equals 15 residues. Germline lookup yields CDR1 LNHNV and CDR2 YYDKDF (reference sequence). J gave up 7 bases and V 0 bases, and 5 bases lay outside the gene matches. The CDR3 is CATSRDGQGRQPQHF. DNA of the CDR3: TGTGCCACCAGCAGAGACGGACAGGGAAGGCAGCCCCAGCATTTT.

The table lists this clone with a few counts. The chain uses TRBV2 and TRBJ2-3; 7 nucleotides line up with TRBD2. This CDR3 is built from 14 residues. The germline V gene has CDR1 SNHLY and CDR2 FYNNEI. Unmatched junction bases numbered 6, after V lost 7 bases and J lost 2 bases. This chain's CDR3 is CASNTGGNTDTQYF. Written as DNA, the CDR3 is TGTGCCAGCAATACGGGGGGAAACACAGATACGCAGTATTTT.

This chain connects TRBV12-3 or TRBV12-4 to TRBJ1-2, with D possibly TRBD1 on 5 matching bases. V dropped 7 bases and J dropped 6 bases, with 12 bases sitting between them. There are 12 residues in the CDR3. The CDR3 here is CASILRDDGYTF. CDR3 DNA: TGTGCCAGCATTCTCAGGGATGATGGCTACACCTTC.

With regard to this clone: Other DNA sequences in the sample encode the same CDR3. The chain has TRBV9 and TRBJ1-1; 8 positions match TRBD1. V gave up 0 bases and J gave up 1 base; unmatched junction bases: 2. Germline loops: CDR1 SGDLS, CDR2 YYNGEE. This CDR3 spans 15 amino acids. The CDR3 sequence is CASSVGTGKNTEAFF. The CDR3 DNA is TGTGCCAGCAGCGTAGGGACAGGGAAGAACACTGAAGCTTTCTTT.

The chain is built from TRBV4-2 and TRBJ2-1; 7 positions agree with TRBD2. Germline V lookup: CDR1 LGHNA, CDR2 YNFKEQ. Trimming removed 0 bases from V and 1 base from J; junction bases left unmatched: 6. This CDR3 contains 17 residues. The CDR3 loop is CASSQDPGGGSYNEQFF. In DNA form, the CDR3 reads TGTGCCAGCAGCCAAGATCCCGGGGGAGGGTCCTACAATGAGCAGTTCTTC.

The chain links TRBV10-3 to TRBJ1-3; unclear D gene. This CDR3 comprises 14 residues. The V gene's germline CDR1 is ENHRY and CDR2 SYGVKD. Between the trimmed V and J ends, which lost 2 bases and 1 base, there was a span of 6 bases. The CDR3 DNA follows: TGTGCCATCAGTGAGGCAGGATCTGGAAACACCATATATTTT. This sequence encodes CAISEAGSGNTIYF.

The chain has TRBV4-2 and TRBJ1-2; possible D gene TRBD1, 6 bases. The CDR3 has 15 residues. Trimming took 0 bases from V and 6 from J, leaving 14 bases between them. Looked up from germline, CDR1 is LGHNA and CDR2 is YNFKEQ. The CDR3, as DNA: TGTGCCAGCAGCCAAGATCCCAGGGGCGATAATGGCTACACCTTC. Its translation: CASSQDPRGDNGYTF.

The gene calls are TRBV9 and TRBJ2-3; 10 bases are shared with TRBD2. V shed 3 bases and J 2 bases; nucleotides not matched to a gene: 9. CDR1 and CDR2 (germline): SGDLS, YYNGEE. The CDR3 consists of 17 residues. CDR3 sequence: CASSDDRTSGDTDTQYF. In nucleotides, the CDR3 is TGTGCCAGCAGCGATGACCGTACTAGCGGGGACACAGATACGCAGTATTTT.

This chain links TRBV28 with TRBJ2-5; 7 positions agree with TRBD1. V shed 1 base and J 7 bases; nucleotides not matched to a gene: 6. CDR3 length equals 14 residues. CDR1 and CDR2 from the germline V gene are MDHEN and SYDVKM. CDR3 sequence (DNA): TGTGCCAGCAGTTTATCGGGACAGTGGGGGACCCAGTACTTC. The encoded protein is CASSLSGQWGTQYF. Full variable domain (outside the CDR3, taken from reference TRBV28 and TRBJ2-5): DVKVTQSSRYLVKRTGEKVFLECVQDMDHENMFWYRQDPGLGLRLIYFSYDVKMKEKGDIPEGYSVSREKKERFSLILESASTNQTSMYLCASSLSGQWGTQYFGPGTRLLVL.